The following is a T cell receptor beta chain sequence with its context. Its antigen is unknown. Mismatch with germline at one junction end may stem from a read error. The data originate from a study of blood T cells in healthy people across ages. The CDR3 runs 14 residues. Peripheral blood, about 10 milliliters per donor, was collected. Isolated PBMCs totaled at least 6 million in each sample. A second about 6 to 11 cycle PCR used barcoded and J-beta primers. Template switching added a 12-random-nucleotide identifier to every cDNA molecule. TCRdb re-called the 5' RACE reads with MiXCR, one entry per CDR3 protein. The repertoire holds about 2 million distinct CDR3 sequences, with roughly 50% as singletons. Study outcomes and limitations: Estimated diversity that came from one million T cells was considered an underestimate.

What was sequenced was blood. The chain joins TRBV12-3 or TRBV12-4 to TRBJ2-7, with 11 nucleotides matching TRBD2. The clonotype comes from a woman in her forties in good health. DNA of the CDR3: TGTGCCAGCAGTCTAGCGGGGGGCCGGGGGGAGCAGTACTTC. Its translation is CASSLAGGRGEQYF.